The clone carrying this TCR beta chain occurred a few times. Its antigen is still unknown. Trimming took 4 bases from V and 4 from J, leaving 14 bases between them. Germline-derived CDR1 and CDR2 are SGHRS and YFSETQ. This CDR3 comprises 15 residues. The record originates from a study of tumor-infiltrating lymphocytes in localized non-small cell lung cancer. Study-level points and caveats: Technical variation could not be separated from intratumor heterogeneity here.

Produced via immunoSEQ multiplex PCR; TCRdb's table is partial and in-frame only. Counted here are over 10,000 clones, approximately 85% occurring once; the ten biggest clones make up approximately 3.7%. The gene calls are TRBV5-1 and TRBJ2-2, with D perhaps being TRBD1 or TRBD2 (5 bases each). This receptor was identified in a human donor with non-small cell lung cancer. Sample: uninvolved lung tissue not adjacent to the tumor. The CDR3 DNA is TGCGCCAGCAGCCCGGGACCTACGGGCACCGGGGAGCTGTTTTTT. Translation gives CASSPGPTGTGELFF.